This T cell receptor (beta chain) emerged from a study of blood T cell repertoires in COVID-19. The overall study: There were acute and convalescent COVID-19 samples, and they came from the United States, Italy and Spain.

J gave up 2 bases and V 7 bases, and 2 bases lay outside the gene matches. This CDR3 has 14 amino acids. The germline gives CDR1 ENHRY, CDR2 SYGVKD. Living in 20 to 30 US areas, the participants were between roughly 18 and 90 years of age. Participants in the exposed group had met a COVID-19 case in the 2 weeks before joining the study. Generated by immunoSEQ multiplex PCR, the TCRdb table keeps only in-frame clones and is missing some. The sample carries over 200,000 clones, around nine tenths recorded once. This clonotype was obtained from a woman in her thirties who had been exposed to COVID-19. Sequenced input: PBMCs or T cells enriched from blood (not recorded which). The V and J genes are TRBV10-3 and TRBJ1-3; 10 bases match TRBD1. Here the CDR3 reads CAIMDRGTGNTIYF. The CDR3, as DNA: TGTGCCATCATGGACAGGGGGACTGGAAACACCATATATTTT.